The clone carrying this T cell receptor (beta chain) was seen at least ten times. Its antigen is not identified. This beta chain is an off-target read within a library intended for alpha chains, so its frequency means little. TCRdb reanalysed the 5' RACE reads using MiXCR and keeps one entry per CDR3 protein. The sample has about 7,500 distinct CDR3 sequences, roughly 12% seen once. The data originate from a study of spatial heterogeneity in lung cancer. Background on the study: From matched bulk RNA-seq came a T cell module score, which showed a strong correlation with TCR transcript counts in tumor regions. TCR and UMI combinations that were unique each appeared, on average, more than ten times in raw reads. Study-level findings and limits: Tumoral mutation counts were tracked by counts of expanded intratumoral alpha and beta TCRs.

The germline CDR1 and CDR2 sequences are DFQATT and SNEGSKA (reference sequence). V gave up 6 bases and J gave up 3 bases, with 12 bases separating them. The CDR3 consists of 14 residues. Stated time point: sample taken at primary tumor resection. This sequence originates from a male donor with early-stage non-small cell lung cancer. The chain has TRBV20-1 and TRBJ2-6; D gene uncertain. Specimen: lung tumor tissue, collected at surgery. DNA for the CDR3: TGCAGTGCGGGCTCAATTGGTGGGGCCAACGTCCTGACTTTC. It specifies CSAGSIGGANVLTF.